This T cell receptor beta chain was retrieved from a study of blood T cell repertoires in COVID-19. Trimming cost V 3 bases and J 2 bases, with 11 bases left between them. CDR1 MDHEN and CDR2 SYDVKM come from the germline V gene. This CDR3 has 15 amino acids. Authors' data handling: Amplification of reference gene primers was used by the study to estimate nucleated cell counts. Data came from immunoSEQ multiplex PCR; TCRdb stores just in-frame clones and leaves some out. V and J calls and clone size are as listed in that table; D and trimming were resolved from the DNA. The data contain about 260,000 clones, approximately 86% of them singletons. This clone was seen a handful of times.

The clonotype comes from a man aged 40-49 years with active or convalescent COVID-19. The chain recombines TRBV28 with TRBJ1-5; no firm D call. The sample was peripheral blood. CDR3 nucleotides: TGTGCCAGCAGTTTGGCGGATACGGGCAATCAGCCCCAGCATTTT. Translation: CASSLADTGNQPQHF.